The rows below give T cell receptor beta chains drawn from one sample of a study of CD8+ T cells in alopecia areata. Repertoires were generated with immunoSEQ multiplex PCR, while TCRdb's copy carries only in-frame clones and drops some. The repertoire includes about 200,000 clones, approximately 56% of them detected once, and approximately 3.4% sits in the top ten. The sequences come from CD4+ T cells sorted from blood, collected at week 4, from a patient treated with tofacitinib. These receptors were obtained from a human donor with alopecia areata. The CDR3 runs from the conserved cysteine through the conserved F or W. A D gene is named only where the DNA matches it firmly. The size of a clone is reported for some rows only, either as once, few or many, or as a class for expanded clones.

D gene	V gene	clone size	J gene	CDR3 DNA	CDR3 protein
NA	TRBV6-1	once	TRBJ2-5	TGTGCCAGCAGTGAAGCGGGGTCTGATCGCGAGACCCAGTACTTC	CASSEAGSDRETQYF
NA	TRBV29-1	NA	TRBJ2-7	TGCAGCGTTGACGGGGCAGACTACGAGCAGTACTTC	CSVDGADYEQYF
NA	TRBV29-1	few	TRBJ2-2	TGCAGCGTTATGTGGAACACCGGGGAGCTGTTTTTT	CSVMWNTGELFF
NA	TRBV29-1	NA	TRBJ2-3	TGCAGCGTTGAGAATGTGTACACAGATACGCAGTATTTT	CSVENVYTDTQYF
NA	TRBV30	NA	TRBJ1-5	TGTGCCTGGAAAACGGCGGGTAGCAATCAGCCCCAGCATTTT	CAWKTAGSNQPQHF
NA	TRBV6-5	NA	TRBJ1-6	TGTGCCAGCAGAGTTGCTAAATCACCCCTCCACTTT	CASRVAKSPLHF
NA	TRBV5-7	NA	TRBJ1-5	TGTGCCAGCAGCCCTCACAGAGATCAGCCCCAGCATTTT	CASSPHRDQPQHF
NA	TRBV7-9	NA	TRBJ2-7	TGTGCCAGCAGCCCTAATCTCGACTACTACGAGCAGTACTTC	CASSPNLDYYEQYF
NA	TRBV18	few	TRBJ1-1	TGTGCCAGCTCCCCATTGACGACTGAAGCTTTCTTT	CASSPLTTEAFF
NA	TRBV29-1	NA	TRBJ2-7	TGCAGCGTTCGAAGGGGCGCTGCCTACGAGCAGTACTTC	CSVRRGAAYEQYF
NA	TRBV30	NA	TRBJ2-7	TGTGCCTGGAGTCCCCCAGTTTGGTTACGCCTCTACGAGCAGTACTTC	CAWSPPVWLRLYEQYF
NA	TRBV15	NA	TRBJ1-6	TGTGCCACCAGCAGGGGCCCTCTCCCCCTCCACTTT	CATSRGPLPLHF
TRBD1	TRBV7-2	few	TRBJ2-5	TGTGCCAGCAGCCCACTGGACAGGGTACTGGAGACCCAGTACTTC	CASSPLDRVLETQYF
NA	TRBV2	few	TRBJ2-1	TGTGCCAGCTCCCCAGGGGGGTTTGAGCAGTTCTTC	CASSPGGFEQFF
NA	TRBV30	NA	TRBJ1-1	TGTGCCTGGAGTGTGGTGGCCGTGTACACTGAAGCTTTCTTT	CAWSVVAVYTEAFF
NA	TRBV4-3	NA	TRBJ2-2	TGCGCCAGCAGCCAAGACCCGGGCCTCGGGGAGCTGTTTTTT	CASSQDPGLGELFF
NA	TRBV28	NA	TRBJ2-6	TGTGCCAGCAGTTCTCTGGGTTTGGGGGCGCGTGAGCCTGGGGCCAACGTCCTGACTTTC	CASSSLGLGAREPGANVLTF
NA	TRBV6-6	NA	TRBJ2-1	TGTGCCAGCAGTTACTCCGATTTAACTTCCTACAATGAGCAGTTCTTC	CASSYSDLTSYNEQFF